This entry lists 8 T cell receptor beta chains sequenced from one sample in a study of blood T cell repertoires in COVID-19 (TCRdb year 2020). Library preparation was by the immunoSEQ multiplex PCR assay. Not all clones reach the TCRdb copy of this immuneACCESS table, which keeps in-frame sequences only. Checked studies attribute under half of the gap to unresolved V genes and leave the rest unexplained. The sample data list 70,000 to 80,000 clones, and 86% of these were observed just once. Jointly, the top ten make up about a sixth of the sample. Input material: peripheral blood. The receptor source for this set is a man at least 80 years old in a cohort sampled during active COVID-19.

The V gene is TRBV4-2, the J gene TRBJ1-4; the D gene is possibly TRBD1 (5 bases). The germline CDR1 and CDR2 sequences are LGHNA and YNFKEQ. The CDR3 covers 14 residues. V was cut by 1 base and J by 7 bases, with 10 bases left in between. CDR3 protein: CASSQVQDLEKLFF. The DNA of the CDR3 is TGTGCCAGCAGCCAAGTACAGGATCTTGAAAAACTGTTTTTT.

This clone was recorded once. The J gene is TRBJ2-5, the V gene TRBV29-1; D may be TRBD2 (6 bases). Germline V gene sequence: CDR1 SQVTM, CDR2 ANQGSEA. The CDR3 sequence is 12 residues long. Trimming removed 6 bases at V and 2 bases at J, with 10 bases between. The CDR3 DNA is TGCAGCGTGGGACTCCTACAAGAGACCCAGTACTTC. Its protein product is CSVGLLQETQYF.

This chain joins TRBV29-1 and TRBJ1-2, with 9 bases lining up with TRBD1. With V trimmed by 6 bases and J by 4 bases, 6 bases remained unmatched. The CDR3 is 13 amino acids. Germline assignment: CDR1 SQVTM and CDR2 ANQGSEA. CDR3 bases: TGCAGCGTAAGGACAGGGGTGGTCTATGGCTACACCTTC. This encodes CSVRTGVVYGYTF.

This sequence joins TRBV4-1 and TRBJ1-2; the match to TRBD1 covers 7 bases. The CDR3 sequence is 13 residues long. Unmatched junction bases numbered 3, after V lost 4 bases and J lost 4 bases. Germline CDR1 is MGHRA and CDR2 is YSYEKL. The DNA of the CDR3 is TGCGCCAGCAGCCCAGGGGGAGGCTATGGCTACACCTTC. Protein sequence: CASSPGGGYGYTF.

This clone has a single count. V and J are TRBV6-5 and TRBJ1-1, with 8 bases fitting TRBD1. Trimming cost V 0 bases and J 11 bases; bases outside gene matches: 5. The CDR3 runs to 13 residues. Germline V lookup: CDR1 MNHEY, CDR2 SVGAGI. This chain's CDR3 is CASSYSPDRVAFF. The CDR3 bases are TGTGCCAGCAGTTACTCACCGGACAGGGTGGCTTTCTTT.

This clone occurred once. The chain has TRBV11-3 and TRBJ2-3, with D possibly being TRBD1 (5 bases). Germline-derived CDR1 and CDR2 are SGHNT and YENEEA. Between the trimmed V and J ends, which lost 5 bases and 2 bases, there was a span of 11 bases. The CDR3 length is 14 residues. In DNA, the CDR3 is TGTGCCAGCAGCCCGGACACGTACACAGATACGCAGTATTTT. Residues: CASSPDTYTDTQYF.

The chain combines TRBV5-6 with TRBJ1-1; no reliable D call. Germline CDR1 and CDR2: SGHDT and YYEEEE. This CDR3 has 14 residues. The V end lost 0 bases, the J end lost 1 base, and 7 bases lay between the germline ends. CDR3 sequence: CASSLAPGNTEAFF. In nucleotides, the CDR3 is TGTGCCAGCAGCTTGGCCCCCGGGAACACTGAAGCTTTCTTT.

The chain recombines TRBV6-6 with TRBJ2-1; D is possibly TRBD1 (6 bases). With 7 bases removed from V and 7 bases from J, the gap between germline ends came to 17 bases. This CDR3 is 14 amino acids long. The V gene's germline CDR1 is MNHNY and CDR2 SVGAGI (reference sequence). CDR3 amino acids: CASKLTGAGNEQFF. In nucleotides, the CDR3 is TGTGCCAGCAAACTGACAGGTGCAGGGAATGAGCAGTTCTTC.